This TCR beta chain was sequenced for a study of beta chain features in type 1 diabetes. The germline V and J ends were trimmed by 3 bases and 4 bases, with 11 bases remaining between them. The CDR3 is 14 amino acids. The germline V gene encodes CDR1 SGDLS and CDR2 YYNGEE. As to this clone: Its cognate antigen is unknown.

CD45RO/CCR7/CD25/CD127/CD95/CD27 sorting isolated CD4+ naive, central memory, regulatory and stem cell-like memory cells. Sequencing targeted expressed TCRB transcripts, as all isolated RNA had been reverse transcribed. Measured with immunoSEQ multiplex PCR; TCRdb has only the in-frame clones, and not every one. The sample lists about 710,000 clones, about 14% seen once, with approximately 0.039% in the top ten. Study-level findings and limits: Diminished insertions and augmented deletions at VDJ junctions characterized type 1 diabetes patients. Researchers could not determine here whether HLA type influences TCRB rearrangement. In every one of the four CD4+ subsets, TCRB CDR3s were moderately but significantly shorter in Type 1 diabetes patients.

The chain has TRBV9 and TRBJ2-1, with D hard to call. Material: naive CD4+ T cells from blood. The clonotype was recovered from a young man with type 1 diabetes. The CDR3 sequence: CASSAPDLYNEQFF. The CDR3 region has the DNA TGTGCCAGCAGCGCCCCCGATCTTTACAATGAGCAGTTCTTC.